These 22 T cell receptor beta chains came from one sample sequenced in a study of T cell changes during pregnancy in multiple sclerosis. Assay used: immunoSEQ multiplex PCR; TCRdb lists only in-frame clones, some missing. The repertoire has some 52,000 clones, around 92% of them found once; the top ten carry roughly 0.23%. The sequenced sample was CD4+ T cells from peripheral blood mononuclear cells, obtained in the third trimester of pregnancy. The receptors stem from a female donor with multiple sclerosis, enrolled in a pregnancy study.

The rearrangement uses TRBV30 and TRBJ1-1, with 7 bases identical to TRBD1. CDR1 and CDR2 from the germline V gene are GTSNPN and SVGIG (reference sequence). Unmatched junction bases numbered 2, after V lost 3 bases and J lost 1 base. The CDR3 totals 13 residues. This CDR3 is CAWSTGANTEAFF. The CDR3 DNA reads as TGTGCCTGGAGCACAGGGGCGAACACTGAAGCTTTCTTT.

The rearrangement links TRBV19 to TRBJ2-3; TRBD2 is a possible D gene (5 bases). V lost 10 bases and J lost 2, with 19 bases in between. This CDR3 is 15 amino acids long. Germline V gene data show CDR1 as LNHDA and CDR2 as SQIVND (reference sequence). The CDR3 is CATHPVGLPTDTQYF. CDR3 sequence (DNA): TGTGCCACCCACCCAGTTGGACTTCCCACAGATACGCAGTATTTT.

The genes are TRBV6-1 and TRBJ1-3; no reliable D call. With 2 bases removed from V and 2 bases from J, the gap between germline ends came to 13 bases. The CDR3 has 16 amino acids. Per germline, CDR1 MNHNS and CDR2 SASEGT. The CDR3 sequence: CASSETGGNPGNTIYF. The CDR3 DNA reads as TGTGCCAGCAGTGAAACGGGAGGGAATCCTGGAAACACCATATATTTT.

This clone was observed once. The chain recombines TRBV2 with TRBJ1-4; the D is unclear. CDR1 and CDR2 (germline): SNHLY, FYNNEI. The V gene lost 7 bases and the J gene lost 5 bases, with 17 bases spanning the gap. This CDR3 contains 15 residues. CDR3 DNA sequence: TGTGCCAGCAAGGCAGGTTTACCACTGAATGAAAAACTGTTTTTT. It is translated as CASKAGLPLNEKLFF.

The V gene is TRBV25-1, the J gene TRBJ2-3; 8 nucleotides align to TRBD2. J was trimmed by 3 bases and V by 3 bases; bases with no gene match: 8. This CDR3 region has 16 residues. The germline V gene has CDR1 MGHDK and CDR2 SYGVNS. CDR3 in DNA: TGTGCCAGCAGTGACCAGCGGGGGATAGGGACAGATACGCAGTATTTT. Translated, it gives CASSDQRGIGTDTQYF.

CDR3 amino acids: CASGQGNEQFF. The DNA for the CDR3 is TGTGCCAGCGGGCAGGGCAATGAGCAGTTCTTC. The chain links TRBV7-2 to TRBJ2-1; D is perhaps TRBD1 (5 bases). Germline loops: CDR1 SGHTA, CDR2 FQGNSA. This CDR3 spans 11 amino acids. Trimming left V 8 bases short and J 6 bases short, with 8 bases between.

This clone was seen once. The V gene is TRBV18, the J gene TRBJ1-1, with D possibly being TRBD1 (6 bases). Germline V gene data show CDR1 as KGHSH and CDR2 as LQKENI. Trimming took 3 bases from V and 0 from J, leaving 14 bases between them. The CDR3 extends over 16 amino acids. The CDR3 DNA is TGTGCCAGCTCACCTGAAGGGGGGGTTATGAACACTGAAGCTTTCTTT. Protein sequence: CASSPEGGVMNTEAFF. Full variable domain (missing parts from reference TRBV18 and TRBJ1-1): NAGVMQNPRHLVRRRGQEARLRCSPMKGHSHVYWYRQLPEEGLKFMVYLQKENIIDESGMPKERFSAEFPKEGPSILRIQQVVRGDSAAYFCASSPEGGVMNTEAFFGQGTRLTVV.

V and J are TRBV6-6 and TRBJ2-7; TRBD2 matches 10 bases. CDR3 length equals 15 residues. The germline V gene encodes CDR1 MNHNY and CDR2 SVGAGI (reference sequence). V shed 8 bases, J shed 2 bases, and the junction held 9 bases outside the gene matches. DNA of the CDR3: TGTGCCAGCTCTCAACTTGGACTAGCGGCCTACGAGCAGTACTTC. Translating gives CASSQLGLAAYEQYF.

J is TRBJ2-3 and V is TRBV28; 8 positions agree with TRBD2. V shed 6 bases and J 6 bases; nucleotides not matched to a gene: 8. The CDR3 is 14 amino acids. Germline V gene sequence: CDR1 MDHEN, CDR2 SYDVKM. In DNA form, the CDR3 reads TGTGCCAGCAGCCTCGGGACTAGAAAGGATACGCAGTATTTT. It encodes CASSLGTRKDTQYF.

The chain carries TRBV7-9 and TRBJ2-7; TRBD1 might be the D (6 bases). CDR1 and CDR2 (germline): SEHNR, FQNEAQ (reference sequence). Deletions cut 5 bases from V and 0 bases from J, with 14 bases between. This CDR3 spans 15 amino acids. The CDR3 spells CASSQQGGYSYEQYF. The DNA of the CDR3 is TGTGCCAGCAGCCAACAGGGCGGCTACTCCTACGAGCAGTACTTC.

This chain links TRBV27 with TRBJ2-2, with D unclear. V dropped 8 bases and J dropped 5 bases, with 15 bases sitting between them. Germline V gene sequence: CDR1 MNHEY, CDR2 SMNVEV (reference sequence). The CDR3 contains 14 residues. The CDR3 DNA is TGTGCCAGCTCCCGCCCAAGCTTAACCGGGGAGCTGTTTTTT. Amino acids: CASSRPSLTGELFF.

The chain couples TRBV18 to TRBJ1-1; D unresolved. Germline V lookup: CDR1 KGHSH, CDR2 LQKENI. Trimming took off 1 base at V and 4 bases at J, with 7 bases between the two ends. The CDR3 extends over 13 amino acids. The CDR3 region is CASSPRESTEAFF. The CDR3 nucleotides are TGTGCCAGCTCACCACGGGAGAGCACTGAAGCTTTCTTT.

The genes are TRBV2 and TRBJ2-7, with a tentative D call TRBD2 (6 bases). Germline assignment: CDR1 SNHLY and CDR2 FYNNEI. This CDR3 region has 14 residues. V was clipped by 10 bases and J by 0 bases, with 16 bases between them. CDR3 residues: CATAGGPISYEQYF. Written as DNA, the CDR3 is TGTGCCACCGCCGGGGGACCGATCTCCTACGAGCAGTACTTC.

J is TRBJ1-1 and V is TRBV6-1, with D possibly TRBD1 on 6 matching bases. Germline loops: CDR1 MNHNS, CDR2 SASEGT. V was clipped by 4 bases and J by 3 bases, with 9 bases between them. This CDR3 is built from 13 residues. The CDR3 loop reads CASSVHRDTEAFF. The CDR3 nucleotides read TGTGCCAGCAGTGTACACAGGGACACTGAAGCTTTCTTT.

The V call is TRBV19, the J call TRBJ1-3; D is ambiguous. Deletions cut 3 bases from V and 0 bases from J, with 6 bases between. Germline CDR1 LNHDA, CDR2 SQIVND (reference sequence). The CDR3 sequence is 14 residues long. The CDR3 loop is CASSMSGSGNTIYF. The CDR3 bases are TGTGCCAGTAGTATGAGTGGCTCTGGAAACACCATATATTTT. Looking up the rest from reference TRBV19 and TRBJ1-3 gives the full variable domain: DGGITQSPKYLFRKEGQNVTLSCEQNLNHDAMYWYRQDPGQGLRLIYYSQIVNDFQKGDIAEGYSVSREKKESFPLTVTSAQKNPTAFYLCASSMSGSGNTIYFGEGSWLTVV.

The gene calls are TRBV27 and TRBJ1-2; D is perhaps TRBD1 (6 bases). The CDR3 contains 13 residues. Trimming stripped 5 bases from V and 5 bases from J, with 12 bases between. Germline lookup yields CDR1 MNHEY and CDR2 SMNVEV (reference sequence). The CDR3 reads CASSTGFGYGYTF. The CDR3 DNA follows: TGTGCCAGCAGTACAGGGTTTGGGTATGGCTACACCTTC.

The chain recombines TRBV29-1 with TRBJ2-3, with D perhaps matching TRBD1 (5 bases). CDR1 is SQVTM and CDR2 is ANQGSEA in the germline V gene. The CDR3 runs 11 residues. V was clipped by 6 bases and J by 5 bases, with 9 bases between them. In nucleotides, the CDR3 is TGCAGCGTCCAAAGGGGAGATACGCAGTATTTT. It is translated as CSVQRGDTQYF.

V is TRBV6-4 and J is TRBJ1-1, with D possibly TRBD1 on 5 matching bases. Germline V gives CDR1 MRHNA, CDR2 SNTAGT. The CDR3 sequence is 16 residues long. Deletions cut 7 bases from V and 0 bases from J, with 18 bases between. CDR3 DNA: TGTGCCAGCATCAATAGCGGGGGGACGGTGAACACTGAAGCTTTCTTT. Protein sequence: CASINSGGTVNTEAFF.

V usage is TRBV7-9 and J usage is TRBJ1-3; no reliable D call. The germline V gene encodes CDR1 SEHNR and CDR2 FQNEAQ (reference sequence). The CDR3 loop spans 12 amino acids. With 8 bases removed from V and 4 bases from J, the gap between germline ends came to 9 bases. The CDR3 protein is CASRETGNTIYF. The CDR3 DNA sequence: TGTGCCAGCCGCGAGACAGGAAACACCATATATTTT.

The V call is TRBV2, the J call TRBJ2-2; 16 nucleotides agree with TRBD2. The CDR3 is 19 residues long. CDR1 is SNHLY, CDR2 FYNNEI, per germline. Trimming at V came to 2 bases and at J to 0 bases, leaving 3 bases not matched to a gene. The CDR3 protein is CASSEFGTSGRANTGELFF. Written as DNA, the CDR3 is TGTGCCAGCAGTGAATTCGGGACTAGCGGGAGGGCGAACACCGGGGAGCTGTTTTTT.

V usage is TRBV18 and J usage is TRBJ1-1; D is perhaps TRBD1 (5 bases). Germline V gene sequence: CDR1 KGHSH, CDR2 LQKENI. Trimming left V 0 bases short and J 1 base short, with 9 bases between. This CDR3 spans 15 amino acids. The CDR3 bases are TGTGCCAGCTCACCACCTGGTAGGGGGAACACTGAAGCTTTCTTT. Encoded protein: CASSPPGRGNTEAFF.

The chain recombines TRBV30 with TRBJ1-5, with TRBD1 matching 7 bases. CDR3 length: 13 residues. The V gene end was trimmed by 1 base and the J gene end by 5 bases; junction bases not matched to a gene: 2. Germline lookup yields CDR1 GTSNPN and CDR2 SVGIG (reference sequence). CDR3 bases: TGTGCCTGGAGTGCAGGGGGGTATCAGCCCCAGCATTTT. Translating it yields CAWSAGGYQPQHF.